These 32 T cell receptor beta chains share one sample of origin, sequenced in a study of blood T cell repertoires in COVID-19. Repertoires were generated with immunoSEQ multiplex PCR, while TCRdb's copy carries only in-frame clones and drops some. The profile shows about 45,000 clones, 65% to 85% of them singletons. The sample consisted of peripheral blood. The receptors were sampled from a man older than 75 in a cohort sampled during active COVID-19.

The genes are TRBV10-1 and TRBJ2-3; 8 bases align to TRBD2. The ends lost 8 bases at V and 5 bases at J; junction bases unmatched: 6. Germline CDR1 reads WNHNN; CDR2 reads SYGVQD (reference sequence). CDR3 length: 13 amino acids. In DNA form, the CDR3 reads TGCGCCAGCGCGGGGGGCGTCCAAGATACGCAGTATTTT. It is translated as CASAGGVQDTQYF.

This clone was detected only a few times. The V gene is TRBV5-4, the J gene TRBJ2-1; D possibly corresponds to TRBD2 (6 bases). Germline CDR1 SGHNT, CDR2 YYREEE (reference sequence). This CDR3 comprises 15 residues. Between the trimmed V and J ends, which lost 4 bases and 0 bases, there was a span of 11 bases. CDR3 region: CASSPTGVSYNEQFF. In DNA form, the CDR3 reads TGTGCCAGCAGCCCAACGGGAGTCTCCTACAATGAGCAGTTCTTC.

The chain employs TRBV6-5 and TRBJ1-1; 7 positions agree with TRBD1. Germline V lookup: CDR1 MNHEY, CDR2 SVGAGI. There are 14 residues in the CDR3. The V gene end was trimmed by 6 bases and the J gene end by 5 bases; junction bases not matched to a gene: 9. The CDR3 DNA follows: TGTGCCAGCAGAACAGGGGCGCTAGGGACTGAAGCTTTCTTT. Translated, it gives CASRTGALGTEAFF.

The rearrangement joins TRBV10-3 to TRBJ1-2; 7 nucleotides agree with TRBD1. Germline CDR1 is ENHRY and CDR2 is SYGVKD. CDR3 length: 10 amino acids. J was trimmed by 9 bases and V by 6 bases; bases with no gene match: 1. For the CDR3, the DNA is TGTGCCATCAGGGACAGGAGCTACACCTTC. Translating it yields CAIRDRSYTF.

This clone was detected a few times. The genes are TRBV2 and TRBJ1-2; no firm D call. Per the germline V gene, CDR1 is SNHLY and CDR2 is FYNNEI. CDR3 length: 11 residues. V lost 4 bases and J lost 5, with 5 bases in between. The CDR3, as DNA: TGTGCCAGCAGTGTCAGTTATGGCTACACCTTC. It codes for CASSVSYGYTF.

The chain employs TRBV5-4 and TRBJ2-3; 8 positions agree with TRBD1. V was clipped by 0 bases and J by 0 bases; unmatched bases: 12. The CDR3 is 19 amino acids. Germline V lookup: CDR1 SGHNT, CDR2 YYREEE (reference sequence). In DNA form, the CDR3 reads TGTGCCAGCAGCTTGGGGACAGGGAAGAAAATAATAAGCACAGATACGCAGTATTTT. Protein: CASSLGTGKKIISTDTQYF.

The genes are TRBV7-6 and TRBJ2-2; D is possibly TRBD1 (5 bases). The CDR3 covers 18 residues. Germline V gene data show CDR1 as SGHVS and CDR2 as FNYEAQ. Trimming shortened V by 3 bases and J by 7 bases, and 24 bases separated the two germline ends. CDR3 nucleotides: TGTGCCAGCAGCTTCTCCCCCAGGGATAGCTCCTGGGGCGGGGAGCTGTTTTTT. Translating it yields CASSFSPRDSSWGGELFF.

The chain links TRBV7-2 to TRBJ1-2, with D possibly being TRBD1 (6 bases). The CDR3 contains 13 residues. Germline values: CDR1 SGHTA, CDR2 FQGNSA. Deletions cut 6 bases from V and 8 bases from J, with 16 bases between. The CDR3 reads CASSSTGDGGYTF. CDR3 DNA: TGTGCCAGCAGTTCGACAGGTGACGGGGGCTACACCTTC. Full variable domain (missing parts from reference TRBV7-2 and TRBJ1-2): GAGVSQSPSNKVTEKGKDVELRCDPISGHTALYWYRQSLGQGLEFLIYFQGNSAPDKSGLPSDRFSAERTGGSVSTLTIQRTQQEDSAVYLCASSSTGDGGYTFGSGTRLTVV.

This chain uses TRBV19 with TRBJ1-2; a weak D match, TRBD1 (5 bases). Germline V gene lookup returns CDR1 LNHDA and CDR2 SQIVND (reference sequence). The V gene lost 6 bases and the J gene lost 7 bases, with 9 bases spanning the gap. The CDR3 runs 11 residues. The CDR3 reads CASSQTVGYTF. CDR3 nucleotide sequence: TGTGCCAGTAGCCAGACAGTTGGCTACACCTTC.

Relative to its sample, this clone is medium-sized. This chain joins TRBV4-3 and TRBJ1-3; weak D call: TRBD1 (5 bases). Germline assignment: CDR1 LGHNA and CDR2 YSLEER. The V and J ends lost 6 bases and 5 bases respectively, with 17 bases between them. This CDR3 spans 15 amino acids. Here the CDR3 DNA reads TGCGCCAGCAGTCAGATGATAGGGGCTCGAAACACCATATATTTT. It specifies CASSQMIGARNTIYF.

Sample share makes this clone medium-sized. The rearrangement links TRBV4-1 to TRBJ2-7; 7 positions agree with TRBD1. The ends lost 0 bases at V and 0 bases at J; junction bases unmatched: 2. Per germline, CDR1 MGHRA and CDR2 YSYEKL. The CDR3 contains 15 residues. In nucleotides, the CDR3 is TGCGCCAGCAGCCAAGATGACAGGGCCTCCTACGAGCAGTACTTC. Residues: CASSQDDRASYEQYF.

The chain couples TRBV3-1 (or the pseudogene TRBV3-2) to TRBJ2-1; 7 positions match TRBD1. The V and J ends lost 3 bases and 1 base, in that order; junction bases with no gene match: 0. Germline V CDR1 and CDR2: LGHDT, YNNKEL (reference sequence). The CDR3 extends over 14 amino acids. The chain's CDR3 is CASSQGQSYNEQFF. CDR3 nucleotide sequence: TGTGCCAGCAGCCAGGGACAGTCCTACAATGAGCAGTTCTTC.

The chain joins TRBV6-1 to TRBJ1-6, with 7 positions matching TRBD1. The CDR3 is made up of 18 amino acids. Germline lookup yields CDR1 MNHNS and CDR2 SASEGT. V was clipped by 0 bases and J by 6 bases; unmatched bases: 11. In nucleotides, the CDR3 is TGTGCCAGCAGTGAAGCGCTATTAGGGGACAGCCTTAATTCACCCCTCCACTTT. This sequence encodes CASSEALLGDSLNSPLHF.

The chain joins TRBV14 to TRBJ1-6; D may be TRBD1 (6 bases). V lost 3 bases and J 8 bases, leaving 8 bases between the germline ends. Germline V gene data show CDR1 as SGHDN and CDR2 as FVKESK. The CDR3 is 13 residues long. The CDR3 coding sequence is TGTGCCAGCAGCCACAGGGGTGATTCACCCCTCCACTTT. Encoded protein: CASSHRGDSPLHF. The full variable domain, in which reference TRBV14 and TRBJ1-6 provide the parts outside the CDR3, is EAGVTQFPSHSVIEKGQTVTLRCDPISGHDNLYWYRRVMGKEIKFLLHFVKESKQDESGMPNNRFLAERTGGTYSTLKVQPAELEDSGVYFCASSHRGDSPLHFGNGTRLTVT.

The genes are TRBV28 and TRBJ2-1; D may be TRBD1 (6 bases). CDR1 is MDHEN, CDR2 SYDVKM, per germline. V was cut by 5 bases and J by 8 bases, with 22 bases left in between. This CDR3 comprises 16 residues. CDR3 in amino acids: CASSPQFWQGPDEQFF. CDR3 nucleotides: TGTGCCAGCAGTCCACAATTTTGGCAGGGGCCCGATGAGCAGTTCTTC.

The chain employs TRBV7-9 and TRBJ2-5; D is uncertain. The CDR3 is made up of 13 amino acids. Germline CDR1 and CDR2: SEHNR and FQNEAQ (reference sequence). V gave up 3 bases and J gave up 0 bases, with 5 bases separating them. CDR3 protein: CASSFGYQETQYF. The CDR3, as DNA: TGTGCCAGCAGCTTCGGGTACCAAGAGACCCAGTACTTC. The entire variable domain, with the rest obtained from reference TRBV7-9 and TRBJ2-5, is as follows: DTGVSQNPRHKITKRGQNVTFRCDPISEHNRLYWYRQTLGQGPEFLTYFQNEAQLEKSRLLSDRFSAERPKGSFSTLEIQRTEQGDSAMYLCASSFGYQETQYFGPGTRLLVL.

The chain uses TRBV30 and TRBJ2-3, with 8 bases matching TRBD2. Germline lookup yields CDR1 GTSNPN and CDR2 SVGIG (reference sequence). Germline trimming cut 8 bases from V and 3 bases from J; bases unmatched to any gene: 10. The CDR3 spans 14 residues. The CDR3 sequence: CAALPLAGTDTQYF. CDR3 sequence (DNA): TGTGCCGCCTTACCTTTAGCGGGGACAGATACGCAGTATTTT.

In this sample, this clone turned up a few times. This rearrangement joins TRBV18 to TRBJ1-1, with a possible D match to TRBD1 (6 bases). Germline V gene sequence: CDR1 KGHSH, CDR2 LQKENI. V lost 6 bases and J lost 4, with 12 bases in between. The CDR3 is 13 residues long. CDR3 coding DNA: TGTGCCAGCTCCCAAACAGGGCGCACTGAAGCTTTCTTT. Encoded protein: CASSQTGRTEAFF.

V and J are TRBV28 and TRBJ2-7, with no clear D. The germline V gene has CDR1 MDHEN and CDR2 SYDVKM. The V end was cut by 6 bases, the J end by 0 bases, with 15 bases between. This CDR3 spans 15 amino acids. This chain's CDR3 is CASSLPRGGSYEQYF. CDR3 coding DNA: TGTGCCAGCAGCCTGCCGAGAGGCGGCTCCTACGAGCAGTACTTC.

The chain uses TRBV3-1 (or the pseudogene TRBV3-2) and TRBJ2-1; 8 nucleotides align to TRBD2. This CDR3 contains 16 residues. V trimming: 4 bases; J trimming: 7 bases; junction bases outside the gene matches: 12. CDR1 is LGHDT and CDR2 is YNNKEL in the germline V gene (reference sequence). The DNA for the CDR3 is TGTGCCAGCAGCCCCAGGACTAGCCAACTAGGGAATGAGCAGTTCTTC. Protein sequence: CASSPRTSQLGNEQFF.

The chain carries TRBV2 and TRBJ2-3, with 9 bases lining up with TRBD1. CDR1 and CDR2 (germline): SNHLY, FYNNEI. This CDR3 contains 15 residues. Trimming cost V 6 bases and J 2 bases; bases outside gene matches: 6. CDR3 sequence: CASSGTGWDTDTQYF. CDR3 coding DNA: TGTGCCAGCAGCGGGACAGGGTGGGACACAGATACGCAGTATTTT.

The chain joins TRBV24-1 to TRBJ2-5, with 9 bases fitting TRBD2. In germline, CDR1 is KGHDR, CDR2 SFDVKD. The CDR3 spans 15 residues. Germline trimming cut 3 bases from V and 1 base from J; bases unmatched to any gene: 2. The CDR3 DNA sequence: TGTGCCACCAGTGATCAGCGGGGGGCCCAAGAGACCCAGTACTTC. Protein product: CATSDQRGAQETQYF.

This clone is a singleton in its sample. The chain employs TRBV6-5 and TRBJ1-3, with a tentative D call TRBD1 (6 bases). This CDR3 is 15 amino acids long. Trimming took off 6 bases at V and 5 bases at J, with 17 bases between the two ends. Germline CDR1 reads MNHEY; CDR2 reads SVGAGI. The CDR3 DNA reads TGTGCCAGCAGCGACCTACAGGGAGTACGAAACACCATATATTTT. It yields the protein CASSDLQGVRNTIYF.

The V gene is TRBV10-3, the J gene TRBJ2-5; TRBD2 aligns across 11 bases. From germline, CDR1 is ENHRY and CDR2 SYGVKD. The junction had 7 bases not matched to a gene; V was cut back by 6 bases and J by 4 bases. The CDR3 spans 15 residues. CDR3 sequence (DNA): TGTGCCATCAGGGGGACTAGCGGTTCTGGAGAGACCCAGTACTTC. This codes for CAIRGTSGSGETQYF.

The rearrangement links TRBV10-1 to TRBJ2-7; D might be TRBD2 (5 bases). The CDR3 length is 15 residues. Germline lookup yields CDR1 WNHNN and CDR2 SYGVQD (reference sequence). V lost 8 bases to trimming and J lost 3 bases, with 20 bases between them. As DNA, the CDR3 is TGCGCCAGCCGACCTGACAAAGACTACTACTACGAGCAGTACTTC. This codes for CASRPDKDYYYEQYF.

The gene calls are TRBV5-1 and TRBJ2-3, with a tentative D call TRBD1 (6 bases). V was trimmed by 4 bases and J by 13 bases, leaving 19 bases between them. This CDR3 is 13 amino acids long. The germline gives CDR1 SGHRS, CDR2 YFSETQ. The CDR3 sequence: CASSLGAGAGEYF. CDR3 DNA sequence: TGCGCCAGCAGCCTCGGGGCAGGGGCGGGCGAGTATTTT.

J is TRBJ1-1 and V is TRBV18; 12 positions match TRBD1. The CDR3 runs to 14 residues. The germline gives CDR1 KGHSH, CDR2 LQKENI. J gave up 5 bases and V 4 bases, and 2 bases lay outside the gene matches. CDR3 sequence (DNA): TGTGCCAGCTCACGGGACAGGGGGCTGACTGAAGCTTTCTTT. Its translation is CASSRDRGLTEAFF.

This chain connects TRBV28 to TRBJ1-3, with 7 bases matching TRBD1. The CDR3 loop spans 14 amino acids. Germline CDR1 and CDR2: MDHEN and SYDVKM. V gave up 6 bases and J gave up 9 bases; unmatched junction bases: 11. CDR3 DNA sequence: TGTGCCAGCAGAAGGGACAGCCAAGGAGGCACCATATATTTT. Translation: CASRRDSQGGTIYF.

V is TRBV2 and J is TRBJ1-1; TRBD1 is a possible D gene (6 bases). This CDR3 has 13 amino acids. The V end was cut by 4 bases, the J end by 12 bases, with 18 bases between. CDR1 and CDR2 from the germline V gene are SNHLY and FYNNEI. Here the CDR3 DNA reads TGTGCCAGCAGTGCCTGGGGGGGGGCAAGGACTTTCTTT. It codes for CASSAWGGARTFF.

The rearrangement joins TRBV6-2 or TRBV6-3 to TRBJ2-7; perhaps TRBD2 as D (7 bases). Trimming took off 5 bases at V and 9 bases at J, with 23 bases between the two ends. Per the germline V gene, CDR1 is MNHEY and CDR2 is SVGEGT. The CDR3 runs 15 residues. Here the CDR3 DNA reads TGTGCCAGCAGTACCTCTACGGCGGGGGCGGTGCGGCAGTACTTC. It translates to CASSTSTAGAVRQYF.

This clone was picked up one time. The chain couples TRBV5-6 to TRBJ2-2, with a weak D call TRBD2 (7 bases). The germline gives CDR1 SGHDT, CDR2 YYEEEE. The CDR3 has 12 amino acids. V dropped 0 bases and J dropped 13 bases, with 10 bases sitting between them. The CDR3 loop reads CASSLVGGLLFF. CDR3 nucleotides: TGTGCCAGCAGCTTGGTGGGGGGGCTGCTGTTTTTT.

This rearrangement joins TRBV5-6 to TRBJ2-1, with D perhaps matching TRBD2 (6 bases). The germline V gene encodes CDR1 SGHDT and CDR2 YYEEEE. This CDR3 contains 13 residues. Between the trimmed V and J ends, which lost 6 bases and 7 bases, there was a span of 14 bases. The chain's CDR3 is CASTPRAGNEQFF. The CDR3 DNA reads TGTGCCAGCACCCCTCGGGCGGGGAATGAGCAGTTCTTC.